This passage covers 5 T cell receptor beta chains from one sample sequenced in a study of regulatory T cells in long-lasting Graves disease. Time point described: newly diagnosed GD, antithyroid drugs for less than 3 months. PBMC RNA was the source of the TCR library. HTBI primers from iRepertoire and Arm-PCR of CDR3 regions yielded the TCR beta libraries. TCRdb recomputed calls from the multiplex PCR reads with MiXCR, one row per CDR3 protein. Counted here are approximately 560,000 distinct CDR3 sequences, more than 15% occurring once; the ten biggest clones make up more than 10%. These data also featured in a second study, about T cells in Graves' hyperthyroidism and ophthalmopathy.

The sample in question was peripheral blood mononuclear cells (PBMCs), obtained at new diagnosis, from a patient treated with antithyroid drugs. These receptors were obtained from a man younger than 35 with Graves disease.

This chain uses TRBV27 with TRBJ2-1; TRBD2 aligns across 9 bases. CDR1 is MNHEY, CDR2 SMNVEV, per germline (reference sequence). The V gene end was trimmed by 3 bases and the J gene end by 3 bases; junction bases not matched to a gene: 6. CDR3 length: 16 amino acids. The CDR3 DNA follows: TGTGCCAGCAGTTTCGGAGCGGGAGGACTCTACAATGAGCAGTTCTTC. Translated: CASSFGAGGLYNEQFF.

This clonotype has at least ten counts. CDR3: CASSYGGELQPQHF. The CDR3 DNA is TGTGCCAGCAGTTACGGAGGGGAGCTTCAGCCCCAGCATTTT. This chain uses TRBV27 with TRBJ1-5; a weak D match, TRBD1 (5 bases). Trimming removed 4 bases from V and 6 bases from J, with 13 bases in between. Per the germline V gene, CDR1 is MNHEY and CDR2 is SMNVEV (reference sequence). The CDR3 consists of 14 residues.

The table lists this clonotype with a few counts. Here the CDR3 DNA reads TGTGCCAGCAGCGTAGAAGGCTTCACAGATACGCAGTATTTT. This codes for CASSVEGFTDTQYF. The chain links TRBV9 to TRBJ2-3, with D uncertain. The V end was cut by 0 bases, the J end by 2 bases, with 7 bases between. This CDR3 is 14 amino acids long. Germline lookup yields CDR1 SGDLS and CDR2 YYNGEE.

The chain combines TRBV6-1 with TRBJ2-7; D unclear. The CDR3 covers 10 residues. The germline gives CDR1 MNHNS, CDR2 SASEGT. Trimming left V 1 base short and J 10 bases short, with 5 bases between. CDR3 protein: CASSEGGQYF. The CDR3 DNA sequence: TGTGCCAGCAGTGAAGGGGGTCAGTACTTC.

This chain joins TRBV2 and TRBJ1-4; D gene unclear. The CDR3 is 14 amino acids. Looked up from germline, CDR1 is SNHLY and CDR2 is FYNNEI. The CDR3 sequence: CATSRHHLNEKLFF. The CDR3 region has the DNA TGTGCGACATCCCGACACCACCTTAATGAAAAACTGTTTTTT.